This TCR beta chain was observed in a study of PD-1 blockade in classical Hodgkin lymphoma. Study results and limitations: Nivolumab starters within 1 year of ASCT were excluded. Complete responders started with a diversity level that resembled newly diagnosed patients at baseline. Before treatment, TCR diversity in newly diagnosed patients was reportedly lower than in healthy donors.

Germline V gene lookup returns CDR1 LNHDA and CDR2 SQIVND (reference sequence). Trimming stripped 3 bases from V and 1 base from J, with 5 bases between. The CDR3 is 13 amino acids. Note on this clone: Its specificity is unknown.

Generated by immunoSEQ multiplex PCR, the TCRdb table keeps only in-frame clones and is missing some. The sample contains approximately 70,000 clones, around 93% of which appear only once. Brentuximab vedotin exposure varied among the patients, all of whom had relapsed after autologous stem cell transplantation. The sequenced sample was peripheral blood mononuclear cells (PBMCs), obtained at baseline. The TCR was taken from a human donor with classical Hodgkin lymphoma. V gene TRBV19 combines with J gene TRBJ2-3; no reliable D call. In nucleotides, the CDR3 is TGTGCCAGTAGTATTCTAGGCACAGATACGCAGTATTTT. This translates into CASSILGTDTQYF. Using reference TRBV19 and TRBJ2-3 for the parts outside the CDR3, the full variable domain is DGGITQSPKYLFRKEGQNVTLSCEQNLNHDAMYWYRQDPGQGLRLIYYSQIVNDFQKGDIAEGYSVSREKKESFPLTVTSAQKNPTAFYLCASSILGTDTQYFGPGTRLTVL.